This T cell receptor beta chain was profiled in a study of control samples from healthy donors and cancer patients. Germline V gene sequence: CDR1 LGHNA, CDR2 YNFKEQ. V lost 0 bases and J lost 2, with 8 bases in between. The CDR3 loop spans 14 amino acids. Sequenced by immunoSEQ multiplex PCR; TCRdb stores in-frame clones only, minus some. The sample shows 150,000 to 180,000 clones, 93% of them seen only once. The chain joins TRBV4-2 to TRBJ2-7; weak D call: TRBD2 (5 bases). This receptor was obtained from a man aged 50-60 years in good health. Sequencing input: blood. CDR3 protein: CASSQDRRAYEQYF. CDR3 in DNA: TGTGCCAGCAGCCAAGATCGGCGGGCCTACGAGCAGTACTTC.